Listed below are T cell receptor beta chains from one sample, sequenced in a study of T-cell reconstitution after alpha-beta-depleted transplantation in children. TCRdb reprocessed the PCR reads with MiXCR, giving one entry per CDR3 protein. The sample includes 15,000 to 20,000 distinct CDR3 sequences, around 11% seen only once; the top ten take around 71%. This specimen consisted of PBMCs, mostly from graft donor cells, obtained 180 days after TCRalphabeta/CD19-depleted stem cell transplant. Every receptor here comes from a boy younger than two who had a stem cell transplant for Wiskott-Aldrich syndrome, so the T cells may come from the graft donor. Each CDR3 is given with its conserved first and last residue. D genes are given only for firm matches. For some rows the clone size is stated as once, few or many, or as a class when expanded; others skip it.

D: TRBD2; V: TRBV6-5; J: TRBJ2-5; size: medium-sized; CDR3: CASSRGTSGTQYF; DNA: TGTGCCAGCAGTCGGGGGACTAGCGGGACCCAGTACTTC
D: TRBD1; V: TRBV5-1; J: TRBJ2-3; size: many; CDR3: CASRYWDRETDTQYF; DNA: TGCGCCAGCAGATACTGGGACAGGGAAACAGATACGCAGTATTTT
D: .; V: TRBV6-1; J: TRBJ1-1; size: .; CDR3: CATGGPGTEAFF; DNA: TGTGCCACGGGGGGCCCGGGGACTGAAGCTTTCTTT
D: .; V: TRBV5-1; J: TRBJ2-7; size: few; CDR3: CASSSDPSSYEQYF; DNA: TGCGCCAGCAGCTCGGACCCGAGCTCCTACGAGCAGTACTTC
D: .; V: TRBV7-2; J: TRBJ2-1; size: .; CDR3: CASSLSWTGSYNEQFF; DNA: TGTGCCAGCAGCTTATCGTGGACCGGCTCCTACAATGAGCAGTTCTTC
D: .; V: TRBV7-9; J: TRBJ1-1; size: many; CDR3: CASSPIGATGSTEAFF; DNA: TGTGCCAGCAGCCCAATTGGTGCTACGGGGTCCACTGAAGCTTTCTTT
D: TRBD2; V: TRBV18; J: TRBJ2-2; size: few; CDR3: CASSPLLLAGMTGELFF; DNA: TGTGCCAGCTCACCACTCTTACTAGCGGGAATGACCGGGGAGCTGTTTTTT
D: .; V: TRBV20-1; J: TRBJ2-7; size: once; CDR3: CSARGTVYEQYF; DNA: TGCAGTGCTAGAGGGACGGTCTACGAGCAGTACTTC
D: TRBD2; V: TRBV19; J: TRBJ2-2; size: few; CDR3: CASSILTGRGTGELFF; DNA: TGTGCCAGTAGTATCCTCACCGGGAGGGGTACCGGGGAGCTGTTTTTT
D: .; V: TRBV3-1; J: TRBJ1-4; size: .; CDR3: CASSQVGETNEKLFF; DNA: TGTGCCAGCAGCCAAGTTGGGGAAACTAATGAAAAACTGTTTTTT
D: TRBD2; V: TRBV5-1; J: TRBJ2-3; size: few; CDR3: CASSPGTSGWRADTQYF; DNA: TGCGCCAGCAGCCCCGGGACTAGCGGCTGGAGGGCAGATACGCAGTATTTT
D: .; V: TRBV20-1; J: TRBJ2-6; size: .; CDR3: CSARDLTVAGANVLTF; DNA: TGCAGTGCTAGAGATCTAACCGTGGCTGGGGCCAACGTCCTGACTTTC
D: .; V: TRBV24-1; J: TRBJ2-3; size: few; CDR3: CATSSPGADTQYF; DNA: TGTGCCACCAGCTCCCCGGGGGCAGATACGCAGTATTTT
D: .; V: TRBV6-1; J: TRBJ2-7; size: few; CDR3: CASRDGTPPYEQYF; DNA: TGTGCCAGCAGAGACGGGACACCACCCTACGAGCAGTACTTC
D: .; V: TRBV28; J: TRBJ2-7; size: many; CDR3: CASSSPWQGSYEQYF; DNA: TGTGCCAGCAGTTCCCCGTGGCAAGGCTCCTACGAGCAGTACTTC
D: .; V: TRBV11-2; J: TRBJ2-5; size: many; CDR3: CASSLDLGAGETQYF; DNA: TGTGCCAGCAGCTTAGATCTTGGAGCGGGAGAGACCCAGTACTTC
D: TRBD2; V: TRBV5-1; J: TRBJ2-3; size: many; CDR3: CASSSAGANTDTQYF; DNA: TGCGCCAGCAGCTCAGCGGGAGCTAACACAGATACGCAGTATTTT
D: .; V: TRBV9; J: TRBJ2-1; size: many; CDR3: CASHRSEQFF; DNA: TGTGCCAGCCACCGGAGTGAGCAGTTCTTC
D: TRBD1; V: TRBV7-9; J: TRBJ1-1; size: .; CDR3: CASDRVLATEAFF; DNA: TGTGCCAGCGACAGGGTTCTCGCCACTGAAGCTTTCTTT
D: .; V: TRBV9; J: TRBJ2-7; size: many; CDR3: CASSVGSSSYEQYF; DNA: TGTGCCAGCAGCGTTGGTTCGAGCTCCTACGAGCAGTACTTC
D: TRBD2; V: TRBV5-1; J: TRBJ2-2; size: many; CDR3: CASSLFPIGLANTGELFF; DNA: TGCGCCAGCAGCTTGTTTCCGATAGGACTAGCGAACACCGGGGAGCTGTTTTTT
D: TRBD2; V: TRBV28; J: TRBJ2-3; size: many; CDR3: CAVGGGSTDTQYF; DNA: TGTGCTGTGGGCGGGGGGAGCACAGATACGCAGTATTTT
D: TRBD2; V: TRBV5-1; J: TRBJ2-5; size: many; CDR3: CASTRAGEETQYF; DNA: TGCGCCAGTACGAGGGCGGGAGAAGAGACCCAGTACTTC
D: .; V: TRBV5-1; J: TRBJ1-2; size: few; CDR3: CASSLADGNYGYTF; DNA: TGCGCCAGCAGCTTGGCCGACGGTAACTATGGCTACACCTTC
D: .; V: TRBV7-9; J: TRBJ1-5; size: .; CDR3: CASSLAPGQPQHF; DNA: TGTGCCAGCAGCTTAGCGCCGGGGCAGCCCCAGCATTTT
D: TRBD1; V: TRBV12-3/TRBV12-4; J: TRBJ2-5; size: few; CDR3: CASSLRQGAGETQYF; DNA: TGTGCCAGCAGTCTCCGACAGGGGGCCGGAGAGACCCAGTACTTC
D: .; V: TRBV12-3/TRBV12-4; J: TRBJ2-7; size: few; CDR3: CASSGHPYEQYF; DNA: TGTGCCAGCAGTGGACATCCCTACGAGCAGTACTTC
D: .; V: TRBV6-1; J: TRBJ2-6; size: .; CDR3: CASSERVSGANVLTF; DNA: TGTGCCAGCAGTGAGAGGGTCTCTGGGGCCAACGTCCTGACTTTC